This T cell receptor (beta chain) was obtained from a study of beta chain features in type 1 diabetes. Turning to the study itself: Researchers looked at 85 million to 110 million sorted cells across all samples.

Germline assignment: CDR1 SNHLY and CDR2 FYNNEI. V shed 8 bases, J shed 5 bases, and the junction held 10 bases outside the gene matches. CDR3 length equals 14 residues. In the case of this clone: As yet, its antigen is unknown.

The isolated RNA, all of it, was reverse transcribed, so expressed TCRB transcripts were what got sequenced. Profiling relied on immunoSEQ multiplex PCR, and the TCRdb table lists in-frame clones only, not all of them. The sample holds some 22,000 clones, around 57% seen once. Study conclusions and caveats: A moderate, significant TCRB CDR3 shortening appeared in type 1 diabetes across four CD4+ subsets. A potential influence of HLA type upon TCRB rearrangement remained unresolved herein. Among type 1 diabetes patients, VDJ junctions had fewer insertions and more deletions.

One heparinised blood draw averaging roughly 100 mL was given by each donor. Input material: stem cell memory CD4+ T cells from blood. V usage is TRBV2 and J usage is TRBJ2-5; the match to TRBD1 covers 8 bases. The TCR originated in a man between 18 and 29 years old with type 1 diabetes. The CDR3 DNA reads TGTGCCAGCGGAGCTGACAGGGGCCGGGAGACCCAGTACTTC. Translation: CASGADRGRETQYF.